The 12 T cell receptor beta chains reported below all come from one sample, sequenced in a study of shared clonotypes between healthy human individuals. The naive CD8 subset, CD45RO-negative cells positively selected for CCR7, excluded terminally differentiated effector memory CD45RA+ cells. Some clones are missing from TCRdb's copy, which holds only in-frame ones; the method was immunoSEQ multiplex PCR. The sample holds fewer than 1 million clones, about 96% seen once. The sequencing sample was made of naive CD8+ T cells sorted from blood. These receptors all come from a man under 40 in good health.

The J gene is TRBJ2-3, the V gene TRBV5-1; D remains ambiguous. CDR1 is SGHRS and CDR2 is YFSETQ in the germline V gene. The CDR3 is 13 residues long. Deletions cut 4 bases from V and 3 bases from J, with 9 bases between. The CDR3 protein is CASSPLGTDTQYF. In DNA, the CDR3 is TGCGCCAGCAGCCCTCTTGGAACAGATACGCAGTATTTT. Full variable domain (missing parts from reference TRBV5-1 and TRBJ2-3): KAGVTQTPRYLIKTRGQQVTLSCSPISGHRSVSWYQQTPGQGLQFLFEYFSETQRNKGNFPGRFSGRQFSNSRSEMNVSTLELGDSALYLCASSPLGTDTQYFGPGTRLTVL.

V and J are TRBV9 and TRBJ2-1; D gene unclear. V gave up 0 bases and J gave up 5 bases, with 6 bases separating them. Germline CDR1 reads SGDLS; CDR2 reads YYNGEE. There are 13 residues in the CDR3. This CDR3 is CASSVGSNNEQFF. CDR3 in DNA: TGTGCCAGCAGCGTAGGAAGTAACAATGAGCAGTTCTTC. The complete variable domain, with remaining parts taken from reference TRBV9 and TRBJ2-1, reads DSGVTQTPKHLITATGQRVTLRCSPRSGDLSVYWYQQSLDQGLQFLIQYYNGEERAKGNILERFSAQQFPDLHSELNLSSLELGDSALYFCASSVGSNNEQFFGPGTRLTVL.

This chain links TRBV27 with TRBJ2-1, with 7 bases matching TRBD1. This CDR3 region has 17 residues. The germline V gene encodes CDR1 MNHEY and CDR2 SMNVEV (reference sequence). The J segment lost 4 bases and the V segment lost 2 bases, leaving 11 bases of the junction unmatched. DNA of the CDR3: TGTGCCAGCAGTTTACTTTACGACAGGGCACCGTACAATGAGCAGTTCTTC. Protein sequence: CASSLLYDRAPYNEQFF.

The genes are TRBV7-9 and TRBJ2-1, with 7 bases matching TRBD2. This CDR3 is 15 amino acids long. Germline lookup yields CDR1 SEHNR and CDR2 FQNEAQ (reference sequence). J was trimmed by 3 bases and V by 6 bases; bases with no gene match: 8. The CDR3 spells CASSPTGTNYNEQFF. The CDR3 nucleotides read TGTGCCAGCAGTCCAACCGGGACTAACTACAATGAGCAGTTCTTC.

This chain links TRBV7-2 with TRBJ2-1; TRBD1 is a possible D gene (5 bases). Between the trimmed V and J ends, which lost 2 bases and 8 bases, there was a span of 10 bases. The germline CDR1 and CDR2 sequences are SGHTA and FQGNSA. The length of the CDR3 is 13 residues. CDR3 in amino acids: CASSLNKGHEQFF. CDR3 DNA: TGTGCCAGCAGCTTAAACAAGGGGCATGAGCAGTTCTTC.

V is TRBV29-1 and J is TRBJ2-2, with TRBD1 matching 11 bases. Trimming cost V 6 bases and J 3 bases; bases outside gene matches: 3. The CDR3 contains 14 residues. CDR1 and CDR2 (germline): SQVTM, ANQGSEA. The CDR3 DNA follows: TGCAGCGTGTGGGGACAGGGGGACACCGGGGAGCTGTTTTTT. This encodes CSVWGQGDTGELFF.

The V gene is TRBV29-1, the J gene TRBJ1-2; 11 nucleotides match TRBD1. Germline loops: CDR1 SQVTM, CDR2 ANQGSEA. The junction had 5 bases not matched to a gene; V was cut back by 6 bases and J by 2 bases. The CDR3 sequence is 14 residues long. CDR3 amino acids: CSVWTGGLNYGYTF. DNA of the CDR3: TGCAGCGTATGGACAGGGGGCTTGAACTATGGCTACACCTTC.

About this clone itself: One end of the junction fails to match germline, which may point to a read error. This chain uses TRBV7-7 with TRBJ2-5; D tentatively fits TRBD1 or TRBD2 (5 bases each). CDR1 is SSHAT, CDR2 FNYEAQ, per germline (reference sequence). The CDR3 consists of 15 residues. The CDR3 loop is CASSFRLGTQETQYF. The DNA of the CDR3 is TGTGCTAGCAGCTTCCGGCTGGGGACCCAAGAGACCCAGTACTTC.

The chain uses TRBV27 and TRBJ2-3, with 7 bases aligning to TRBD2. Germline-derived CDR1 and CDR2 are MNHEY and SMNVEV (reference sequence). After removal of 4 bases from V and 4 bases from J, the junction contained 8 bases not matched to a gene. This CDR3 spans 15 amino acids. CDR3 sequence: CASSSVREIADTQYF. The CDR3 DNA follows: TGTGCCAGCAGTTCCGTGCGGGAGATCGCAGATACGCAGTATTTT.

The V gene is TRBV5-5, the J gene TRBJ1-1; no clear D. Trimming removed 6 bases from V and 1 base from J, with 10 bases in between. Per germline, CDR1 SGHKS and CDR2 YYEKEE (reference sequence). This CDR3 region has 13 residues. The CDR3 loop reads CASTAVENTEAFF. The CDR3 coding sequence is TGTGCCAGCACCGCAGTTGAGAACACTGAAGCTTTCTTT.

The chain joins TRBV27 to TRBJ2-7; 8 nucleotides match TRBD1. Germline assignment: CDR1 MNHEY and CDR2 SMNVEV (reference sequence). The V gene end was trimmed by 5 bases and the J gene end by 5 bases; junction bases not matched to a gene: 8. This CDR3 is built from 14 residues. The CDR3 nucleotides are TGTGCCAGCAGTGACAGGGGCTCGGGCGACGAGCAGTACTTC. This sequence encodes CASSDRGSGDEQYF.

This chain connects TRBV5-4 to TRBJ2-5; D may be TRBD1 or TRBD2 (5 bases each). Trimming pared 4 bases from V and 1 base from J, leaving 14 bases between. CDR1 SGHNT and CDR2 YYREEE come from the germline V gene (reference sequence). The CDR3 consists of 15 residues. CDR3 nucleotide sequence: TGTGCCAGCAGCCGGGGACCCGTGGGCCAAGAGACCCAGTACTTC. Translation gives CASSRGPVGQETQYF. The variable domain in full, with the rest retrieved from reference TRBV5-4 and TRBJ2-5, is ETGVTQSPTHLIKTRGQQVTLRCSSQSGHNTVSWYQQALGQGPQFIFQYYREEENGRGNFPPRFSGLQFPNYSSELNVNALELDDSALYLCASSRGPVGQETQYFGPGTRLLVL.